Below are 30 T cell receptor beta chains sequenced from a single sample in a study of OX40 agonist ivuxolimab in advanced cancers. The library relied on the immunoSEQ multiplex PCR assay. As stored in TCRdb, this immuneACCESS dataset retains in-frame rearrangements with V and J assigned. A fraction of the clones does not appear; measured against another copy, unresolved V genes explain less than half of the discrepancy, and the remainder lacks a known reason. The sample table records 78,000 or so clones; around nine tenths of these occur just once. Approximately 0.7% of the sample is held by the ten biggest clonotypes. Sample: CD4+ or CD8+ T cells sorted from blood, taken in a trial of the OX40 agonist ivuxolimab. These receptors were obtained from an adult with an advanced solid tumor such as melanoma, head and neck, liver or kidney cancer.

The chain joins TRBV7-2 to TRBJ1-2; D gene ambiguous. CDR3 length: 16 residues. Germline V gives CDR1 SGHTA, CDR2 FQGNSA. Trimming removed 5 bases at V and 7 bases at J, with 23 bases between. CDR3 amino acids: CASSPISGGSVGGYTF. DNA for the CDR3: TGTGCCAGCAGCCCTATCTCGGGAGGGTCGGTTGGTGGCTACACCTTC.

The chain recombines TRBV28 with TRBJ1-1; maybe TRBD1 (5 bases). Per the germline V gene, CDR1 is MDHEN and CDR2 is SYDVKM. V shed 6 bases and J shed 2 bases, with 16 bases lying between them. The CDR3 extends over 15 amino acids. In nucleotides, the CDR3 is TGTGCCAGCAGCCTCCTTGGGGGAAGAAACACTGAAGCTTTCTTT. It yields the protein CASSLLGGRNTEAFF.

This chain joins TRBV29-1 and TRBJ2-7, with D hard to call. This CDR3 has 13 amino acids. Trimming shortened V by 1 base and J by 0 bases, and 7 bases separated the two germline ends. CDR1 is SQVTM and CDR2 is ANQGSEA in the germline V gene. CDR3 nucleotides: TGCAGCGTTGAAGGATTGAGCTCCTACGAGCAGTACTTC. Its protein product is CSVEGLSSYEQYF.

The CDR3 DNA sequence: TGTGCCAGCTCACCGACCCGGGACAGCGGACTCGTTAGCGGCTATGGCTACACCTTC. Translating it yields CASSPTRDSGLVSGYGYTF. This chain joins TRBV18 and TRBJ1-2; 7 nucleotides agree with TRBD1. The germline V gene encodes CDR1 KGHSH and CDR2 LQKENI. V gave up 3 bases and J gave up 4 bases; unmatched junction bases: 20. The CDR3 length is 19 residues.

The genes are TRBV5-5 and TRBJ1-4; the D is unclear. Germline V lookup: CDR1 SGHKS, CDR2 YYEKEE (reference sequence). CDR3 size: 15 residues. V lost 0 bases and J lost 5, with 11 bases in between. CDR3 in DNA: TGTGCCAGCAGCTTGGGCTGGGGAGGCAATGAAAAACTGTTTTTT. Protein: CASSLGWGGNEKLFF. Using reference TRBV5-5 and TRBJ1-4 for the parts outside the CDR3, the full variable domain is DAGVTQSPTHLIKTRGQQVTLRCSPISGHKSVSWYQQVLGQGPQFIFQYYEKEERGRGNFPDRFSARQFPNYSSELNVNALLLGDSALYLCASSLGWGGNEKLFFGSGTQLSVL.

The chain links TRBV27 to TRBJ1-1; D perhaps matches TRBD1 (5 bases). The CDR3 contains 14 residues. V was cut by 5 bases and J by 1 base, with 11 bases left in between. In germline, CDR1 is MNHEY, CDR2 SMNVEV (reference sequence). CDR3 sequence (DNA): TGTGCCAGCAGTCCGGGACTGTGGAACACTGAAGCTTTCTTT. This gives the protein CASSPGLWNTEAFF.

This chain uses TRBV7-2 with TRBJ1-5, with TRBD1 identical over 8 bases. V was pared by 0 bases and J by 5 bases, with 3 bases of the junction left unmatched. Germline V gives CDR1 SGHTA, CDR2 FQGNSA. The CDR3 has 15 residues. DNA for the CDR3: TGTGCCAGCAGCTTAGCCGGACAGGGAGATCAGCCCCAGCATTTT. It is translated as CASSLAGQGDQPQHF.

The gene calls are TRBV7-3 and TRBJ2-3, with TRBD2 matching 13 bases. CDR1 is SGHTA, CDR2 FQGTGA, per germline. V trimming: 4 bases; J trimming: 4 bases; junction bases outside the gene matches: 5. CDR3 length: 16 residues. CDR3 region: CASSWSGLAGADTQYF. The CDR3 DNA reads as TGTGCCAGCAGCTGGTCAGGACTAGCGGGGGCAGATACGCAGTATTTT.

The rearrangement links TRBV19 to TRBJ1-1; D ambiguous. Trimming pared 4 bases from V and 1 base from J, leaving 7 bases between. The CDR3 is 13 amino acids. CDR1 is LNHDA and CDR2 is SQIVND in the germline V gene (reference sequence). DNA of the CDR3: TGTGCCAGTAGTACTAGGGAGAACACTGAAGCTTTCTTT. It yields the protein CASSTRENTEAFF.

This clone came up once. This chain joins TRBV11-2 and TRBJ2-5; no reliable D call. Germline V gene data show CDR1 as SGHAT and CDR2 as FQNNGV. Trimming shortened V by 9 bases and J by 1 base, and 6 bases separated the two germline ends. The CDR3 extends over 11 amino acids. The CDR3 region is CASTTQETQYF. CDR3 DNA: TGTGCCAGTACTACCCAAGAGACCCAGTACTTC.

The chain joins TRBV7-8 to TRBJ1-1; D uncertain. Germline CDR1 and CDR2: SGHVS and FQNEAQ. V was shortened by 3 bases and J by 8 bases, with 13 bases between the two germline ends. The CDR3 covers 13 residues. Here the CDR3 reads CASSLVGSIEAFF. CDR3 bases: TGTGCCAGCAGCTTGGTGGGCTCCATAGAAGCTTTCTTT.

The rearrangement uses TRBV5-1 and TRBJ2-7, with a tentative D call TRBD2 (6 bases). The V gene lost 5 bases and the J gene lost 5 bases, with 17 bases spanning the gap. In germline, CDR1 is SGHRS, CDR2 YFSETQ. The CDR3 extends over 14 amino acids. The CDR3 bases are TGCGCCAGCAGTCCCAGGGAGGTTTGGGACGAGCAGTACTTC. Translation: CASSPREVWDEQYF. Combining the CDR3 with reference TRBV5-1 and TRBJ2-7 gives the whole variable domain KAGVTQTPRYLIKTRGQQVTLSCSPISGHRSVSWYQQTPGQGLQFLFEYFSETQRNKGNFPGRFSGRQFSNSRSEMNVSTLELGDSALYLCASSPREVWDEQYFGPGTRLTVT.

This clone appeared once. The rearrangement links TRBV10-3 to TRBJ1-3; D not certain. The V gene lost 6 bases and the J gene lost 2 bases, with 14 bases spanning the gap. CDR1 is ENHRY, CDR2 SYGVKD, per germline. This CDR3 has 15 residues. The CDR3 here is CAIRDGGGTGNTIYF. CDR3 nucleotide sequence: TGTGCCATCAGGGACGGTGGTGGAACTGGAAACACCATATATTTT.

This clone appeared a few times. The chain has TRBV10-2 and TRBJ1-6, with TRBD1 as a possible D gene (6 bases). This CDR3 has 16 residues. V lost 6 bases and J 1 base, leaving 13 bases between the germline ends. CDR1 is WSHSY, CDR2 SAAADI, per germline. As DNA, the CDR3 is TGCGCCAGCAGCGAGGGGGTTAGTTCCTATAATTCACCCCTCCACTTT. Translated: CASSEGVSSYNSPLHF.

This chain joins TRBV2 and TRBJ1-6; D call uncertain. The V gene's germline CDR1 is SNHLY and CDR2 FYNNEI. CDR3 length: 13 residues. V lost 4 bases and J 5 bases, leaving 6 bases between the germline ends. The CDR3 region is CASSAGNNSPLHF. The CDR3 DNA is TGTGCCAGCAGTGCGGGAAATAATTCACCCCTCCACTTT.

The rearrangement links TRBV14 to TRBJ1-1, with 7 nucleotides matching TRBD1. The CDR3 consists of 16 residues. The V gene's germline CDR1 is SGHDN and CDR2 FVKESK. V lost 3 bases and J lost 0; bases outside the gene matches: 7. Here the CDR3 DNA reads TGTGCCAGCAGCCAGACAGGGTTGTTGGTGAACACTGAAGCTTTCTTT. Amino acid sequence: CASSQTGLLVNTEAFF.

Written as DNA, the CDR3 is TGTGCCAGCAGTAAACAGGGTAGTATGGCTGAAGCTTTCTTT. This gives the protein CASSKQGSMAEAFF. The V call is TRBV6-5, the J call TRBJ1-1; tentative D call: TRBD1 (6 bases). The V end was cut by 5 bases, the J end by 6 bases, with 16 bases between. The length of the CDR3 is 14 residues. Germline V gene sequence: CDR1 MNHEY, CDR2 SVGAGI.

V is TRBV7-9 and J is TRBJ2-5; possibly TRBD2 for D (6 bases). TRBJ2-7 explains the end of the DNA better; the J call may be wrong. Looked up from germline, CDR1 is SEHNR and CDR2 is FQNEAQ (reference sequence). This CDR3 region has 13 residues. The CDR3 loop is CASSLAGGNEQYF. DNA for the CDR3: TGTGCCAGCAGCTTAGCGGGGGGAAACGAGCAGTACTTC.

The V gene is TRBV5-1, the J gene TRBJ1-4, with 9 bases matching TRBD1. The CDR3 runs to 14 residues. The V segment lost 1 base and the J segment 10 bases; nucleotides outside the gene matches: 5. Germline values: CDR1 SGHRS, CDR2 YFSETQ. The CDR3 DNA follows: TGCGCCAGCAGCTTGACGGGACAGGGAGGAAAACTGTTTTTT. Residues: CASSLTGQGGKLFF.

This clone showed up just a few times. The chain joins TRBV19 to TRBJ1-5; perhaps TRBD1 as D (6 bases). The germline CDR1 and CDR2 sequences are LNHDA and SQIVND (reference sequence). The CDR3 is 15 amino acids. V was trimmed by 4 bases and J by 7 bases, leaving 17 bases between them. The CDR3 sequence: CASSTQGGLWQPQHF. As DNA, the CDR3 is TGTGCCAGTAGTACACAGGGCGGGCTTTGGCAGCCCCAGCATTTT.

The J gene is TRBJ1-3, the V gene TRBV27; D gene ambiguous. V shed 7 bases and J shed 3 bases, with 19 bases lying between them. This CDR3 contains 16 residues. Germline CDR1 reads MNHEY; CDR2 reads SMNVEV (reference sequence). The CDR3 loop is CASNGRRLLFGNTIYF. CDR3 DNA sequence: TGTGCCAGCAACGGCAGGCGTCTTTTGTTTGGAAACACCATATATTTT.

This rearrangement joins TRBV9 to TRBJ2-6; D is unclear. In germline, CDR1 is SGDLS, CDR2 YYNGEE. Trimming removed 3 bases from V and 2 bases from J, with 3 bases in between. CDR3 size: 13 residues. The chain's CDR3 is CASSEAGANVLTF. DNA for the CDR3: TGTGCCAGCAGCGAAGCTGGGGCCAACGTCCTGACTTTC.

This clone was seen a single time. The rearrangement uses TRBV6-6 and TRBJ2-3; possible D gene TRBD1, 6 bases. V lost 5 bases to trimming and J lost 0 bases, with 9 bases between them. Germline assignment: CDR1 MNHNY and CDR2 SVGAGI (reference sequence). The CDR3 consists of 14 residues. The DNA of the CDR3 is TGTGCCAGCAGTCGACAGGCTAGCACAGATACGCAGTATTTT. It specifies CASSRQASTDTQYF.

The chain couples TRBV2 to TRBJ1-4; TRBD1 matches 9 bases. The germline V gene encodes CDR1 SNHLY and CDR2 FYNNEI. This CDR3 is 14 amino acids long. V trimming: 5 bases; J trimming: 8 bases; junction bases outside the gene matches: 6. The CDR3: CASSLGTGKEKLFF. CDR3 bases: TGTGCCAGCAGTCTCGGGACAGGGAAGGAAAAACTGTTTTTT.

This chain links TRBV7-2 with TRBJ2-7; D possibly corresponds to TRBD1 (5 bases). The CDR3 sequence is 15 residues long. Per the germline V gene, CDR1 is SGHTA and CDR2 is FQGNSA. Trimming left V 1 base short and J 2 bases short, with 12 bases between. Here the CDR3 reads CASSLVGPGPYEQYF. CDR3 coding DNA: TGTGCCAGCAGCTTAGTCGGTCCAGGGCCCTACGAGCAGTACTTC.

This chain connects TRBV7-2 to TRBJ1-5, with a possible D match to TRBD1 (5 bases). In germline, CDR1 is SGHTA, CDR2 FQGNSA. V was pared by 5 bases and J by 0 bases, with 11 bases between. CDR3 length: 15 amino acids. CDR3: CASSLDSYSNQPQHF. The DNA for the CDR3 is TGTGCCAGCAGCCTAGACAGCTATAGCAATCAGCCCCAGCATTTT.

The rearrangement joins TRBV28 to TRBJ2-7, with 15 bases that match TRBD2. Unmatched junction bases numbered 4, after V lost 1 base and J lost 0 bases. Per the germline V gene, CDR1 is MDHEN and CDR2 is SYDVKM. The CDR3 contains 18 residues. CDR3 coding DNA: TGTGCCAGCAGTTTATTAGGGACTAGCGGGGGGTCCTCCTACGAGCAGTACTTC. As protein: CASSLLGTSGGSSYEQYF.

CDR3 sequence reads: CASSEAAGSWGETQYF. The CDR3 DNA sequence: TGTGCCAGCAGTGAAGCGGCGGGGTCATGGGGGGAGACCCAGTACTTC. The chain links TRBV6-1 to TRBJ2-5; possibly TRBD2 for D (6 bases). This CDR3 has 16 amino acids. Deletions cut 0 bases from V and 5 bases from J, with 16 bases between. CDR1 MNHNS and CDR2 SASEGT come from the germline V gene.

The chain carries TRBV4-1 and TRBJ2-5; TRBD1 is a possible D gene (7 bases). Germline values: CDR1 MGHRA, CDR2 YSYEKL. CDR3 length equals 15 residues. Trimming cost V 3 bases and J 5 bases, with 16 bases left between them. Written as DNA, the CDR3 is TGCGCCAGCAGCCAGAGACAGGGAGGAGGGGAGACCCAGTACTTC. It specifies CASSQRQGGGETQYF.

This rearrangement joins TRBV5-4 to TRBJ2-4, with D perhaps TRBD1 or TRBD2 (5 bases each). The CDR3 is 16 residues long. The germline V and J ends were trimmed by 0 bases and 8 bases, with 18 bases remaining between them. Germline assignment: CDR1 SGHNT and CDR2 YYREEE (reference sequence). CDR3 residues: CASSLAGTGLGDIQYF. The CDR3 region has the DNA TGTGCCAGCAGCTTGGCCGGAACGGGGCTAGGGGACATTCAGTACTTC.